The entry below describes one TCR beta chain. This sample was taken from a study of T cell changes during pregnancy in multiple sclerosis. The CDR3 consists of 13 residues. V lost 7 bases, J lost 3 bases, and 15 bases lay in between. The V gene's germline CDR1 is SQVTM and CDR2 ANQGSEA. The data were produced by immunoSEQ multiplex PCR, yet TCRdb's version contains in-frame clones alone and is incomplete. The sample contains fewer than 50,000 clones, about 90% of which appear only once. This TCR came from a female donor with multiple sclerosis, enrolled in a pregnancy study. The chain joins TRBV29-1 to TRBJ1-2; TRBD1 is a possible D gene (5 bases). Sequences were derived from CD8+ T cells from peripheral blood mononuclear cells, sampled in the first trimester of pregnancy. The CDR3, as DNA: TGCAGCGCCGTAGGGTCGGGGGACTATGGCTACACCTTC. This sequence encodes CSAVGSGDYGYTF.